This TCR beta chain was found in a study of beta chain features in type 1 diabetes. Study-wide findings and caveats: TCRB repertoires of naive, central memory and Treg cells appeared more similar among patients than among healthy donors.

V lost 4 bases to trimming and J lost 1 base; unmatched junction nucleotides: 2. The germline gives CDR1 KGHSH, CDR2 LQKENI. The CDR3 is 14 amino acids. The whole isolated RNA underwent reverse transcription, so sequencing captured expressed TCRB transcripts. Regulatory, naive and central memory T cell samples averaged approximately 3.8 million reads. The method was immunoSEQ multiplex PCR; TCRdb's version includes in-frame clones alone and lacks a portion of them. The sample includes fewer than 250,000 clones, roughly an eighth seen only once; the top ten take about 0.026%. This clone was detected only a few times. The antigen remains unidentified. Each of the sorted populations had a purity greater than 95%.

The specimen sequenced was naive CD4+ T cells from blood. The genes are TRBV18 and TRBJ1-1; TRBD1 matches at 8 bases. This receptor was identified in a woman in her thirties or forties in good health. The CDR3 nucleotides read TGTGCCAGCTCACGCGGACAGGGGAACACTGAAGCTTTCTTT. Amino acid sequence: CASSRGQGNTEAFF.